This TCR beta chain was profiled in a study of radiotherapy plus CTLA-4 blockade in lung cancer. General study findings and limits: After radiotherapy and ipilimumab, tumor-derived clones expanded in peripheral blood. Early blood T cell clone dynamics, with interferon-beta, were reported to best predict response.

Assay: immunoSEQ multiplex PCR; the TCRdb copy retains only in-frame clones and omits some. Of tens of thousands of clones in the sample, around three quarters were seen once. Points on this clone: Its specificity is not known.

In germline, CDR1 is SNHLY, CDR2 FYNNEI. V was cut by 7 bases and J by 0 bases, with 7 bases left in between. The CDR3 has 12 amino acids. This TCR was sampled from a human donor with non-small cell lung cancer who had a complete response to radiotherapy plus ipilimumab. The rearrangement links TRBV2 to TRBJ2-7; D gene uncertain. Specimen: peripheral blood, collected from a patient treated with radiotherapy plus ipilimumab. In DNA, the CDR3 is TGTGCCAGCAAAACGAGCTCCTACGAGCAGTACTTC. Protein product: CASKTSSYEQYF.